A selection of T cell receptor beta chains follows, all from one sample in a study of T cells in Graves' hyperthyroidism and ophthalmopathy. TCRdb redid the calling of the multiplex PCR reads with MiXCR, one entry per CDR3 protein. The data contain some 700,000 distinct CDR3 sequences, roughly 17% of them singletons. The sequenced sample was blood. These receptor sequences come from a man aged 45-65 years with Graves' hyperthyroidism. The CDR3 runs from the conserved cysteine through the conserved F or W. The order of the fields is D gene, V gene, J gene, clone size, CDR3 protein, CDR3 DNA. A D gene is named only where the DNA matches it firmly. Clone size is not always given. Where it is, it says once, few, many or a class for expanded clones.

d_call: TRBD1; v_call: TRBV15; j_call: TRBJ1-1; clone_size: many; cdr3_aa: CATSRGGQPNTEAFF; cdr3_nt: TGTGCCACCAGCAGAGGGGGACAGCCGAACACTGAAGCTTTCTTT
d_call: .; v_call: TRBV28; j_call: TRBJ2-7; clone_size: many; cdr3_aa: CASSEPLETETYEQYF; cdr3_nt: TGTGCCAGCAGTGAACCCCTCGAGACAGAAACCTACGAGCAGTACTTC
d_call: .; v_call: TRBV12-5; j_call: TRBJ2-1; clone_size: many; cdr3_aa: CASGAGENSYNEQFF; cdr3_nt: TGTGCTAGTGGGGCGGGTGAAAACTCCTACAATGAGCAGTTCTTC
d_call: TRBD1; v_call: TRBV7-9; j_call: TRBJ1-4; clone_size: .; cdr3_aa: CASSVGQGREKLFF; cdr3_nt: TGTGCCAGCAGCGTGGGACAGGGTCGCGAAAAACTGTTTTTT
d_call: .; v_call: TRBV28; j_call: TRBJ2-3; clone_size: .; cdr3_aa: CASSFIEGHTDTQYF; cdr3_nt: TGTGCCAGCAGTTTTATAGAGGGACACACAGATACGCAGTATTTT
d_call: TRBD1; v_call: TRBV30; j_call: TRBJ2-3; clone_size: few; cdr3_aa: CAWSGTGTGPGQYF; cdr3_nt: TGTGCCTGGAGTGGCACCGGGACAGGGCCCGGGCAGTATTTT
d_call: .; v_call: TRBV4-3; j_call: TRBJ1-1; clone_size: .; cdr3_aa: CASSNRDTTEAFF; cdr3_nt: TGCGCCAGCAGCAACCGGGACACCACTGAAGCTTTCTTT
d_call: TRBD2; v_call: TRBV7-9; j_call: TRBJ2-7; clone_size: few; cdr3_aa: CASSSSGSHEQYF; cdr3_nt: TGTGCCAGCTCGAGCAGCGGGAGCCACGAGCAGTACTTC
d_call: TRBD1; v_call: TRBV12-3/TRBV12-4; j_call: TRBJ1-1; clone_size: many; cdr3_aa: CASSLGTGFFEGTEAFF; cdr3_nt: TGTGCCAGCAGTTTGGGGACAGGGTTTTTTGAGGGCACTGAAGCTTTCTTT
d_call: .; v_call: TRBV27; j_call: TRBJ1-2; clone_size: many; cdr3_aa: CASSPGRAGGYTF; cdr3_nt: TGTGCCAGCAGTCCAGGCAGGGCGGGAGGCTACACCTTC
d_call: TRBD2; v_call: TRBV5-1; j_call: TRBJ2-7; clone_size: many; cdr3_aa: CASRTQAGAYEQYF; cdr3_nt: TGCGCCAGCAGGACCCAGGCGGGAGCCTACGAGCAGTACTTC
d_call: .; v_call: TRBV27; j_call: TRBJ2-5; clone_size: many; cdr3_aa: CASSLVSRPQETQYF; cdr3_nt: TGTGCCAGCAGTTTAGTATCCAGGCCGCAAGAGACCCAGTACTTC
d_call: TRBD1; v_call: TRBV27; j_call: TRBJ1-2; clone_size: many; cdr3_aa: CASRGTGGGYGYTF; cdr3_nt: TGTGCCAGCAGGGGGACAGGGGGAGGATATGGCTACACCTTC
d_call: .; v_call: TRBV9; j_call: TRBJ2-7; clone_size: .; cdr3_aa: CASSVQADLVGEQYF; cdr3_nt: TGTGCCAGCAGCGTACAGGCCGACCTAGTAGGCGAGCAGTACTTC
d_call: TRBD2; v_call: TRBV28; j_call: TRBJ2-3; clone_size: .; cdr3_aa: CASSFSSGGSTDTQYF; cdr3_nt: TGTGCCAGCAGTTTTAGCAGCGGGGGAAGCACAGATACGCAGTATTTT
d_call: TRBD1; v_call: TRBV4-2; j_call: TRBJ1-2; clone_size: few; cdr3_aa: CASSQGRTGSGNYGYTF; cdr3_nt: TGTGCCAGCAGCCAAGGTCGGACAGGGAGTGGGAACTATGGCTACACCTTC
d_call: TRBD2; v_call: TRBV2; j_call: TRBJ2-1; clone_size: many; cdr3_aa: CASLGTSGRDEQFF; cdr3_nt: TGTGCCAGCCTGGGGACTAGCGGGAGGGATGAGCAGTTCTTC
d_call: .; v_call: TRBV6-1; j_call: TRBJ2-2; clone_size: few; cdr3_aa: CASSELGPTTGELFF; cdr3_nt: TGTGCCAGCAGTGAATTGGGGCCGACCACCGGGGAGCTGTTTTTT
d_call: .; v_call: TRBV28; j_call: TRBJ1-3; clone_size: many; cdr3_aa: CASSSVGGNTIYF; cdr3_nt: TGTGCCAGCAGTTCGGTAGGGGGGAACACCATATATTTT
d_call: TRBD1; v_call: TRBV28; j_call: TRBJ1-5; clone_size: many; cdr3_aa: CASLLGQGASQPQHF; cdr3_nt: TGTGCCAGCCTACTGGGACAGGGGGCCTCTCAGCCCCAGCATTTT
d_call: TRBD2; v_call: TRBV7-9; j_call: TRBJ2-7; clone_size: many; cdr3_aa: CASSATSGSRYEQYF; cdr3_nt: TGTGCCAGCAGCGCGACTAGCGGGAGCCGTTACGAGCAGTACTTC
d_call: TRBD1; v_call: TRBV28; j_call: TRBJ2-3; clone_size: many; cdr3_aa: CASKSRDRVTDTQYF; cdr3_nt: TGTGCCAGCAAGAGCCGGGACAGGGTAACAGATACGCAGTATTTT
d_call: .; v_call: TRBV14; j_call: TRBJ2-5; clone_size: .; cdr3_aa: CASSYTGKWETQYF; cdr3_nt: TGTGCCAGCAGCTATACAGGGAAGTGGGAGACCCAGTACTTC
d_call: .; v_call: TRBV3-1; j_call: TRBJ2-5; clone_size: few; cdr3_aa: CASSQGGVTQYF; cdr3_nt: TGTGCCAGCAGCCAAGGAGGGGTGACCCAGTACTTC
d_call: .; v_call: TRBV2; j_call: TRBJ1-1; clone_size: many; cdr3_aa: CASNRDLMNTEAFF; cdr3_nt: TGTGCCAGCAACAGGGACCTAATGAACACTGAAGCTTTCTTT
d_call: .; v_call: TRBV11-2; j_call: TRBJ2-2; clone_size: few; cdr3_aa: CASSSHPLERTGELFF; cdr3_nt: TGTGCCAGCAGCAGTCATCCGCTGGAACGTACCGGGGAGCTGTTTTTT
d_call: .; v_call: TRBV7-9; j_call: TRBJ1-2; clone_size: .; cdr3_aa: CASTLRQGSYGYTF; cdr3_nt: TGTGCCAGCACCCTGCGGCAGGGGAGCTATGGCTACACCTTC
d_call: TRBD2; v_call: TRBV2; j_call: TRBJ2-1; clone_size: few; cdr3_aa: CASRERASGSPGNEQFF; cdr3_nt: TGTGCCAGCAGGGAGAGGGCTAGCGGGAGTCCGGGAAATGAGCAGTTCTTC
d_call: TRBD2; v_call: TRBV12-3/TRBV12-4; j_call: TRBJ2-5; clone_size: many; cdr3_aa: CASSTTSGVETQYF; cdr3_nt: TGTGCCAGCAGCACCACTAGCGGGGTAGAGACCCAGTACTTC
d_call: TRBD1; v_call: TRBV28; j_call: TRBJ1-2; clone_size: .; cdr3_aa: CASSSGQGGGYTF; cdr3_nt: TGTGCCAGCAGTTCCGGACAGGGGGGCGGCTACACCTTC
d_call: .; v_call: TRBV27; j_call: TRBJ1-1; clone_size: few; cdr3_aa: CASSFGGRADEAFF; cdr3_nt: TGTGCCAGCAGTTTTGGGGGGCGAGCGGATGAAGCTTTCTTT
d_call: .; v_call: TRBV29-1; j_call: TRBJ2-1; clone_size: many; cdr3_aa: CSVEEGGIEQFF; cdr3_nt: TGCAGCGTTGAAGAAGGGGGAATTGAGCAGTTCTTC
d_call: .; v_call: TRBV12-3/TRBV12-4; j_call: TRBJ1-5; clone_size: many; cdr3_aa: CASSLGNSNQPQHF; cdr3_nt: TGTGCCAGCAGTTTAGGTAATAGCAATCAGCCCCAGCATTTT
d_call: .; v_call: TRBV28; j_call: TRBJ2-7; clone_size: few; cdr3_aa: CASSDQGQAYEPYF; cdr3_nt: TGTGCCAGCAGTGACCAGGGACAAGCCTACGAGCCGTACTTC
d_call: TRBD1; v_call: TRBV6-7; j_call: TRBJ1-1; clone_size: .; cdr3_aa: CASGCRDSQEAFF; cdr3_nt: TGTGCCAGCGGCTGCCGGGACAGTCAAGAAGCTTTCTTT
d_call: TRBD2; v_call: TRBV19; j_call: TRBJ2-7; clone_size: .; cdr3_aa: CASSLAGAREQYF; cdr3_nt: TGTGCCAGTTCACTAGCGGGAGCGAGGGAGCAGTACTTC
d_call: .; v_call: TRBV3-1; j_call: TRBJ1-1; clone_size: .; cdr3_aa: CVSRPRVDTEAFF; cdr3_nt: TGTGTCAGCAGACCCAGGGTGGACACTGAAGCTTTCTTT
d_call: .; v_call: TRBV12-3/TRBV12-4; j_call: TRBJ2-4; clone_size: many; cdr3_aa: CASRRREYAKNIQYF; cdr3_nt: TGTGCCAGCAGGCGCAGGGAGTACGCCAAAAACATTCAGTACTTC
d_call: .; v_call: TRBV20-1; j_call: TRBJ1-2; clone_size: few; cdr3_aa: CSAIRDTEPYGYTF; cdr3_nt: TGCAGTGCTATCCGGGACACTGAGCCCTATGGCTACACCTTC
d_call: .; v_call: TRBV27; j_call: TRBJ2-7; clone_size: .; cdr3_aa: CASSPRASSEQYF; cdr3_nt: TGTGCCAGCAGTCCCCGGGCCTCTAGCGAGCAGTACTTC
d_call: TRBD2; v_call: TRBV7-9; j_call: TRBJ2-3; clone_size: many; cdr3_aa: CASSFRSGRLSDTQYF; cdr3_nt: TGTGCCAGCAGCTTTCGTAGCGGGAGGTTGTCAGATACGCAGTATTTT
d_call: TRBD1; v_call: TRBV11-2; j_call: TRBJ1-5; clone_size: many; cdr3_aa: CASSSGTGKGNQPQHF; cdr3_nt: TGTGCCAGCAGCTCGGGGACAGGCAAGGGCAATCAGCCCCAGCATTTT
d_call: TRBD2; v_call: TRBV2; j_call: TRBJ2-1; clone_size: many; cdr3_aa: CASSDVTSGSNEQFF; cdr3_nt: TGTGCCAGCAGTGATGTGACTAGCGGAAGTAATGAGCAGTTCTTC
d_call: TRBD2; v_call: TRBV2; j_call: TRBJ2-2; clone_size: many; cdr3_aa: CASSWTSGRRGELFF; cdr3_nt: TGTGCCAGCAGTTGGACTAGCGGGAGACGCGGGGAGCTGTTTTTT
d_call: TRBD1; v_call: TRBV15; j_call: TRBJ1-1; clone_size: many; cdr3_aa: CATMGQGITEAFF; cdr3_nt: TGTGCCACCATGGGACAGGGTATCACTGAAGCTTTCTTT
d_call: .; v_call: TRBV5-1; j_call: TRBJ1-4; clone_size: few; cdr3_aa: CASSLGVDEKLFF; cdr3_nt: TGCGCCAGCAGCTTGGGGGTGGATGAAAAACTGTTTTTT
d_call: .; v_call: TRBV6-1; j_call: TRBJ2-2; clone_size: few; cdr3_aa: CASFLLTGTYNTGELFF; cdr3_nt: TGTGCCAGCTTTCTGCTGACCGGGACATATAACACCGGGGAGCTGTTTTTT
d_call: .; v_call: TRBV28; j_call: TRBJ2-3; clone_size: many; cdr3_aa: CASRMTASTDTQYF; cdr3_nt: TGTGCCAGCAGGATGACAGCAAGCACAGATACGCAGTATTTT
d_call: .; v_call: TRBV6-1; j_call: TRBJ2-1; clone_size: many; cdr3_aa: CASTAGFITDEQFF; cdr3_nt: TGTGCCAGCACAGCTGGTTTCATTACGGATGAGCAGTTCTTC
d_call: .; v_call: TRBV20-1; j_call: TRBJ1-1; clone_size: .; cdr3_aa: CSARSRGDYTEAFF; cdr3_nt: TGCAGTGCTAGATCGAGAGGGGACTACACTGAAGCTTTCTTT
d_call: .; v_call: TRBV6-2/TRBV6-3; j_call: TRBJ1-1; clone_size: many; cdr3_aa: CASSYKGGTSEAFF; cdr3_nt: TGTGCCAGCAGTTATAAGGGCGGTACCTCTGAAGCTTTCTTT
d_call: TRBD2; v_call: TRBV6-1; j_call: TRBJ2-5; clone_size: .; cdr3_aa: CASTPSGVAGQETQYF; cdr3_nt: TGTGCCAGCACGCCTTCCGGGGTAGCGGGGCAAGAGACCCAGTACTTC
d_call: TRBD1; v_call: TRBV27; j_call: TRBJ1-2; clone_size: many; cdr3_aa: CASSLRGHQGVHGYTF; cdr3_nt: TGTGCCAGCAGTTTAAGAGGGCACCAGGGGGTGCATGGCTACACCTTC
d_call: TRBD1; v_call: TRBV18; j_call: TRBJ2-1; clone_size: many; cdr3_aa: CASSRTGGRLNEQFF; cdr3_nt: TGTGCCAGCTCCCGGACAGGGGGGAGACTTAATGAGCAGTTCTTC
d_call: .; v_call: TRBV7-2; j_call: TRBJ2-7; clone_size: many; cdr3_aa: CASSKSGRNYYEQYF; cdr3_nt: TGTGCCAGCAGCAAATCGGGACGGAACTACTACGAGCAGTACTTC
d_call: TRBD1; v_call: TRBV11-1; j_call: TRBJ1-1; clone_size: many; cdr3_aa: CASSPTDRGANTEAFF; cdr3_nt: TGTGCCAGCAGCCCCACCGACAGGGGGGCGAACACTGAAGCTTTCTTT
d_call: TRBD2; v_call: TRBV7-2; j_call: TRBJ2-4; clone_size: many; cdr3_aa: CASSSRLAGEFENIQYF; cdr3_nt: TGTGCCAGCAGCTCTCGACTAGCGGGAGAGTTTGAAAACATTCAGTACTTC
d_call: .; v_call: TRBV27; j_call: TRBJ2-2; clone_size: many; cdr3_aa: CASSFGGLELFF; cdr3_nt: TGTGCCAGCAGTTTTGGAGGTCTAGAGCTGTTTTTT
d_call: .; v_call: TRBV3-1; j_call: TRBJ2-2; clone_size: .; cdr3_aa: CASSLSPAGTGELFF; cdr3_nt: TGTGCCAGCAGCCTAAGTCCTGCGGGCACCGGGGAGCTGTTTTTT